These 17 T cell receptor beta chains were sequenced from one sample in a study of T cells in tuberculosis. Some clones are missing from TCRdb's copy, which holds only in-frame ones; the method was immunoSEQ multiplex PCR. The sample has approximately 57,000 clones, around 90% seen once. Cells were sorted from thawed PBMC rested overnight and stained with GMM-loaded CD1B tetramer, viability dye and anti-CD3. C32 glucose monomycolate from Rhodococcus equi was loaded onto the CD1B tetramers. The source material was CD1b-GMM tetramer-negative cells sorted from PBMCs. The receptors originated from an adult woman with latent tuberculosis.

J is TRBJ2-3 and V is TRBV7-6, with a weak D call TRBD2 (5 bases). V was trimmed by 4 bases and J by 6 bases, leaving 14 bases between them. The V gene's germline CDR1 is SGHVS and CDR2 FNYEAQ. The CDR3 runs to 14 residues. The CDR3 DNA reads as TGTGCCAGCAGCTCCCCAACTAGTTCGGATACGCAGTATTTT. This sequence encodes CASSSPTSSDTQYF.

The V call is TRBV28, the J call TRBJ2-7; D may be TRBD1 (6 bases). V shed 7 bases and J shed 2 bases, with 15 bases lying between them. Looked up from germline, CDR1 is MDHEN and CDR2 is SYDVKM. This CDR3 has 14 amino acids. The CDR3 bases are TGTGCCAGCACCCCACAGGGTAGGGCCTACGAGCAGTACTTC. Encoded protein: CASTPQGRAYEQYF.

The rearrangement links TRBV27 to TRBJ2-1; 8 bases match TRBD2. The CDR3 has 17 amino acids. With V trimmed by 0 bases and J by 6 bases, 10 bases remained unmatched. Germline CDR1 reads MNHEY; CDR2 reads SMNVEV (reference sequence). The DNA for the CDR3 is TGTGCCAGCAGTTTATCCGGGGGGGGCTACAGTTTCAATGAGCAGTTCTTC. Translated, it gives CASSLSGGGYSFNEQFF.

This sequence joins TRBV7-9 and TRBJ1-2; no definite D call. V gave up 1 base and J gave up 5 bases, with 11 bases separating them. The CDR3 is made up of 14 amino acids. CDR1 and CDR2 (germline): SEHNR, FQNEAQ (reference sequence). The CDR3 DNA reads as TGTGCCAGCAGCTTAGGAGGAGGAATTTATGGCTACACCTTC. This gives the protein CASSLGGGIYGYTF.

The chain links TRBV4-1 to TRBJ2-2, with TRBD2 identical over 12 bases. This CDR3 contains 18 residues. The germline gives CDR1 MGHRA, CDR2 YSYEKL. With V trimmed by 1 base and J by 4 bases, 7 bases remained unmatched. CDR3 sequence (DNA): TGCGCCAGCAGCCAAGTGGGCACTAGCGGGAGGTTCACCGGGGAGCTGTTTTTT. It yields the protein CASSQVGTSGRFTGELFF.

The genes are TRBV5-6 and TRBJ2-5; maybe TRBD2 (5 bases). This CDR3 has 13 residues. Germline V gene data show CDR1 as SGHDT and CDR2 as YYEEEE. The V end lost 2 bases, the J end lost 7 bases, and 12 bases lay between the germline ends. CDR3 residues: CASSFSAPGTQYF. The CDR3 nucleotides are TGTGCCAGCAGCTTTAGCGCCCCGGGGACCCAGTACTTC.

As regards this clone: Additional DNA sequences in this sample encode the identical CDR3. The gene calls are TRBV7-2 and TRBJ2-7, with D unclear. The CDR3 runs to 11 residues. V was shortened by 5 bases and J by 3 bases, with 5 bases between the two germline ends. The germline CDR1 and CDR2 sequences are SGHTA and FQGNSA. CDR3 bases: TGTGCCAGCAGCCCCAACTACGAGCAGTACTTC. The encoded protein is CASSPNYEQYF.

V usage is TRBV29-1 and J usage is TRBJ1-1, with a weak D call TRBD1 (5 bases). CDR1 and CDR2 (germline): SQVTM, ANQGSEA. V lost 7 bases and J 4 bases, leaving 16 bases between the germline ends. The length of the CDR3 is 13 residues. The CDR3, as DNA: TGCAGCGCTGGACGGGGGGTACGCACTGAAGCTTTCTTT. It yields the protein CSAGRGVRTEAFF.

The V and J genes are TRBV5-1 and TRBJ2-2, with 9 bases aligning to TRBD1. This CDR3 is 14 amino acids long. Germline CDR1 is SGHRS and CDR2 is YFSETQ. The ends lost 4 bases at V and 7 bases at J; junction bases unmatched: 5. The CDR3 loop reads CASSPDRGYGELFF. CDR3 nucleotides: TGCGCCAGCAGCCCTGACAGGGGGTACGGGGAGCTGTTTTTT.

The CDR3 region is CASSSGTESGYTF. CDR3 in DNA: TGTGCCAGCAGCTCCGGGACAGAGTCTGGCTACACCTTC. J is TRBJ1-2 and V is TRBV5-4, with 7 nucleotides matching TRBD1. With 3 bases clipped from V and 7 bases from J, the junction kept 6 bases outside the gene matches. Germline-derived CDR1 and CDR2 are SGHNT and YYREEE (reference sequence). The CDR3 has 13 residues.

The V call is TRBV28, the J call TRBJ1-4, with TRBD1 matching 11 bases. This CDR3 comprises 17 residues. Germline values: CDR1 MDHEN, CDR2 SYDVKM. The V and J ends lost 6 bases and 5 bases, in that order; junction bases with no gene match: 11. For the CDR3, the DNA is TGTGCCAGCAGACCCACACCGGGACAGGGGGGAAATGAAAAACTGTTTTTT. It is translated as CASRPTPGQGGNEKLFF. The full variable domain, rest sourced from reference TRBV28 and TRBJ1-4, is DVKVTQSSRYLVKRTGEKVFLECVQDMDHENMFWYRQDPGLGLRLIYFSYDVKMKEKGDIPEGYSVSREKKERFSLILESASTNQTSMYLCASRPTPGQGGNEKLFFGSGTQLSVL.

The rearrangement joins TRBV7-2 to TRBJ1-1, with D possibly TRBD1 on 5 matching bases. Germline V gene lookup returns CDR1 SGHTA and CDR2 FQGNSA. The CDR3 runs to 15 residues. Trimming took 0 bases from V and 4 from J, leaving 12 bases between them. The CDR3: CASSLARGSGTEAFF. The CDR3 DNA sequence: TGTGCCAGCAGCTTAGCGCGGGGGAGCGGCACTGAAGCTTTCTTT.

For this clone: An end of the junction does not agree with germline; a read error may underlie this. The chain combines TRBV15 with TRBJ2-7, with unresolved D. Germline CDR1 reads LNHNV; CDR2 reads YYDKDF (reference sequence). This CDR3 spans 12 amino acids. The DNA for the CDR3 is TGTGCCACCAGCAGTTCAGGCTACGAGAAGTACTTC. This sequence encodes CATSSSGYEKYF.

This chain connects TRBV2 to TRBJ1-3; D gene ambiguous. The CDR3 is 14 residues long. Germline V CDR1 and CDR2: SNHLY, FYNNEI. V dropped 3 bases and J dropped 0 bases, with 6 bases sitting between them. CDR3 in amino acids: CASSDNFSGNTIYF. Here the CDR3 DNA reads TGTGCCAGCAGTGACAACTTCTCTGGAAACACCATATATTTT.

This clone counts as medium-sized. This chain joins TRBV11-1 and TRBJ2-1, with a tentative D call TRBD1 (6 bases). Trimming took 2 bases from V and 7 from J, leaving 15 bases between them. CDR1 is SGHAT, CDR2 FQDESV, per germline (reference sequence). The CDR3 spans 15 residues. DNA of the CDR3: TGTGCCAGCAGCTTACCCAGGGGTGATATTAATGAGCAGTTCTTC. Amino acid sequence: CASSLPRGDINEQFF. The whole variable domain, filled in from reference TRBV11-1 and TRBJ2-1, reads EAEVAQSPRYKITEKSQAVAFWCDPISGHATLYWYRQILGQGPELLVQFQDESVVDDSQLPKDRFSAERLKGVDSTLKIQPAELGDSAMYLCASSLPRGDINEQFFGPGTRLTVL.

The V gene is TRBV7-9, the J gene TRBJ1-2; D might be TRBD1 (6 bases). The CDR3 sequence is 19 residues long. The germline V gene encodes CDR1 SEHNR and CDR2 FQNEAQ (reference sequence). V was trimmed by 0 bases and J by 2 bases, leaving 22 bases between them. The CDR3: CASSLATGTRDLGNYGYTF. CDR3 nucleotides: TGTGCCAGCAGCTTAGCCACCGGGACAAGGGACCTGGGGAACTATGGCTACACCTTC.

The count of this clone is one. The chain carries TRBV4-1 and TRBJ2-4; 9 bases are shared with TRBD1. CDR3 length: 12 amino acids. The V and J ends lost 8 bases and 7 bases, in that order; junction bases with no gene match: 3. Germline CDR1 is MGHRA and CDR2 is YSYEKL. CDR3 sequence: CASGTGLNIQYF. The CDR3 nucleotides are TGCGCCAGCGGGACAGGGTTGAACATTCAGTACTTC.